Listed below are T cell receptor beta chains from one sample, sequenced in a study of regulatory T cells in long-lasting Graves disease. TCRdb ran MiXCR on the multiplex PCR reads and lists one entry per CDR3 protein. The sample shows roughly 410,000 distinct CDR3 sequences, about 15% of them seen only once. The sample also formed part of further work on T cells in Graves' hyperthyroidism and ophthalmopathy.

Source: peripheral blood mononuclear cells (PBMCs), taken at new diagnosis, from a patient treated with antithyroid drugs. These receptor sequences come from a woman between 40 and 55 years old with Graves disease. Each CDR3 is given with its conserved first and last residue. The D gene is left open where the match is weak. Where a row states a size, it is once, few, many or the class of an expanded clone; other rows omit it.

abundance	len	j_gene	v_gene	d_gene	CDR3nt	CDR3aa
-	14	TRBJ2-1	TRBV19	-	TGTGCCAGCGCCCGGGACCGAGCGAACAATGAGCAGTTCTTC	CASARDRANNEQFF
few	16	TRBJ1-5	TRBV27	-	TGTGCCAGCAGTAGGGGGGGGACGTTTAGCAATCAGCCCCAGCATTTT	CASSRGGTFSNQPQHF
few	17	TRBJ2-7	TRBV25-1	-	TGTGCCAGCGCCACGGGTATACTCGCTGGAGCCTTTCACGAGCAGTACTTC	CASATGILAGAFHEQYF
many	17	TRBJ2-3	TRBV12-3/TRBV12-4	TRBD2	TGTGCCAGCAGCCGAGGACTAGCGGGAGGTTACACAGATACGCAGTATTTT	CASSRGLAGGYTDTQYF
many	13	TRBJ2-7	TRBV19	-	TGTGCCAGTAGTATAGGGTCCACCTACGAGCAGTACTTC	CASSIGSTYEQYF
many	17	TRBJ2-1	TRBV19	TRBD2	TGTGCCAGTAGTAGCCGTCTAGCGGGACGCCAATACAATGAGCAGTTCTTC	CASSSRLAGRQYNEQFF
-	16	TRBJ2-1	TRBV4-2	TRBD2	TGTGCCAGCAGCCGAAACTGGGGGGGGGACTACAATGAGCAGTTCTTC	CASSRNWGGDYNEQFF
-	19	TRBJ2-2	TRBV6-1	TRBD2	TGTGCCAGCAAAAAGCTGGGACTAGCGGGAGGGCCACACACCGGGGAGCTGTTTTTT	CASKKLGLAGGPHTGELFF
-	14	TRBJ2-5	TRBV14	-	TGTGCCAGCAACCAAGATACAGTTCAAGAGACCCAGTACTTC	CASNQDTVQETQYF
many	20	TRBJ2-1	TRBV25-1	-	TGTGCCAGCAGTGAATATTTCAGCGGGCCGACCGCTATCTCCTACAATGAGCAGTTCTTC	CASSEYFSGPTAISYNEQFF
few	14	TRBJ2-5	TRBV30	-	TGTGCCTGGAGTGTATCCGGGATCCGGGAGACCCAGTACTTC	CAWSVSGIRETQYF
many	15	TRBJ2-5	TRBV2	TRBD2	TGTGCCAGCAGTGACATAGCGGGAGGGCTGGAGACCCAGTACTTC	CASSDIAGGLETQYF
-	14	TRBJ2-1	TRBV19	-	TGTGCCAGTAGTATAGTACTTGACAGTCATGAGCAGTTCTTC	CASSIVLDSHEQFF
many	17	TRBJ2-1	TRBV27	-	TGTGCCAGCAGTTCGGACAGGGATAGCGGGAGTTATAATGAGCAGTTCTTC	CASSSDRDSGSYNEQFF
many	14	TRBJ2-5	TRBV5-1	-	TGCGCCAGCAGCTACGACAGCACGAGAGAGACCCAGTACTTC	CASSYDSTRETQYF